This T cell receptor beta chain is drawn from a study of shared clonotypes between healthy human individuals. In regard to this clone: Its antigen is unidentified.

Germline CDR1 is MNHNY and CDR2 is SVGAGI (reference sequence). CDR3 length: 16 amino acids. V was trimmed by 4 bases and J by 8 bases, leaving 23 bases between them. Across several immunoSEQ plates, the genomic DNA of each subset was split evenly. Libraries were prepared by immunoSEQ multiplex PCR; TCRdb keeps only in-frame clonotypes and omits some of them. This table holds about a million clones, approximately 75% found once. The study's findings and limits: The study found 4.5% to 6% of naive CD4 clonotypes shared across several donors. A limitation of the genetic and exposure-history diversity represented arose from few donors.

The sequenced sample was memory CD4+ T cells from PBMCs. As for subset: CD45RA-negative fraction. The chain has TRBV6-6 and TRBJ1-2; D is unresolved. This clonotype originated in a man aged 18 to 29 in good health. Some clones in this sample may be carry-over from other donors' samples. CDR3 sequence: CASSSSLAAGGGGYTF. The DNA for the CDR3 is TGTGCCAGCAGTTCATCGCTGGCTGCCGGTGGCGGCGGCTACACCTTC.